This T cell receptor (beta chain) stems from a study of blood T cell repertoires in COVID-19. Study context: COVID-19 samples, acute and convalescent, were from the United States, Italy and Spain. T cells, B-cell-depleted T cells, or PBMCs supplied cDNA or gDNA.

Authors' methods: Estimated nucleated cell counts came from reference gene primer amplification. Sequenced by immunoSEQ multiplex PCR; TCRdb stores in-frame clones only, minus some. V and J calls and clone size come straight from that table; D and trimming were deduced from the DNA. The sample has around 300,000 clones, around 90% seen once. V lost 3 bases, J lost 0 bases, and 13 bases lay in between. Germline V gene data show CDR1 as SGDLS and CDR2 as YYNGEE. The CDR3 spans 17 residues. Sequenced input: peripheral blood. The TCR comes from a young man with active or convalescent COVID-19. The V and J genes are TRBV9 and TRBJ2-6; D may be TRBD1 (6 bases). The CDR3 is CASSAQTGSSGANVLTF. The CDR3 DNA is TGTGCCAGCAGCGCACAGACAGGTTCCTCTGGGGCCAACGTCCTGACTTTC.